The present T cell receptor beta chain was sequenced within a study of blood T cells in healthy people across ages. Study-level points and caveats: Naive T cell percentage showed a strong correlation with TCR beta diversity.

In regard to this clonotype: Its antigen is not known.

Together with a sample-barcoded 5' primer, a J-beta primer mix was included in a second PCR lasting 7 to 11 cycles. From the 5' RACE reads, TCRdb called clonotypes with MiXCR, one entry per CDR3 protein. The repertoire holds roughly 1,800,000 distinct CDR3 sequences, with around 48% as singletons. Trimming left V 1 base short and J 5 bases short, with 14 bases between. The CDR3 consists of 15 residues. Germline V gene lookup returns CDR1 MGHRA and CDR2 YSYEKL. The clonotype was recovered from a woman in her forties in good health. The sequenced sample was blood. V and J are TRBV4-1 and TRBJ2-5; tentative D call: TRBD1 (5 bases). CDR3 loop: CASSQVDSQFETQYF. The CDR3 nucleotides read TGCGCCAGCAGCCAAGTAGACAGTCAGTTCGAGACCCAGTACTTC.